Listed below are T cell receptor beta chains from one sample, sequenced in a study of cytomegalovirus exposure and HLA in healthy donors. The method was immunoSEQ multiplex PCR; TCRdb's version includes in-frame clones alone and lacks a portion of them. In the table there are under 150,000 clones, roughly four fifths of which are singletons. Sequenced material: PBMCs. Every receptor here comes from a woman between 45 and 65 years old in good health and CMV-seronegative. CDR3s include the opening cysteine and the closing phenylalanine or tryptophan. Fields, in order: J gene, V gene, CDR3 protein.

TRBJ2-1	TRBV5-1	CASSLRGRTSIYNEQFF
TRBJ2-7	TRBV7-2	CASSLNYEQYF
TRBJ2-5	TRBV5-4	CASSRSGRETQYF
TRBJ1-1	TRBV18	CASSKEGQGAFTEAFF
TRBJ1-2	TRBV5-6	CASSLGAGGYTF
TRBJ2-1	TRBV6-1	CASSELQGPYNEQFF
TRBJ2-1	TRBV14	CASSQDVASPLAEQFF
TRBJ2-5	TRBV2	CASRGRTKQETQYF
TRBJ1-5	TRBV28	CASSLVRPGGNQPQHF
TRBJ1-4	TRBV7-9	CASSLASGGRANEKLFF
TRBJ2-1	TRBV7-2	CASSLGNGQGSEQFF
TRBJ2-7	TRBV13	CASSGGGTGGSPVYEQYF
TRBJ2-6	TRBV30	CAWRPRGGSGANVLTF
TRBJ2-3	TRBV5-1	CASSLVASGTDTQYF
TRBJ1-2	TRBV5-1	CASSLTRDRVGTF
TRBJ1-5	TRBV28	CASNLWGTGTGQPQHF
TRBJ2-5	TRBV9	CASSVGTSRQETQYF
TRBJ1-4	TRBV19	CASRNRGSPNEKLFF
TRBJ2-7	TRBV7-9	CASSLLPGQGISYEQYF
TRBJ1-1	TRBV18	CASLLLPNRNTEAFF
TRBJ1-1	TRBV19	CASSIVGTDKNTEAFF
TRBJ1-2	TRBV19	CASSLPGQGASRNYGYTF
TRBJ2-7	TRBV6-1	CASSDRQGPYEQYF